Only a few counts were recorded for the clone carrying this T cell receptor (beta chain). These data come from a study of response to subunit inactivated influenza vaccine. CDR1 and CDR2 from the germline V gene are MNHNS and SASEGT. Trimming left V 5 bases short and J 2 bases short, with 9 bases between. The CDR3 runs to 13 residues. MiXCR, applied by TCRdb to the RT-PCR reads, yields one record per CDR3 protein. Of hundreds of thousands of distinct CDR3 sequences in the sample, approximately 15% were seen once. This specimen consisted of PBMCs from blood, obtained about 12 days after vaccination. The chain recombines TRBV6-1 with TRBJ1-1; no clear D gene. This clonotype was obtained from a man aged 50 or older who received an inactivated influenza vaccine. The CDR3 sequence is CASSTGPNTEAFF. CDR3 bases: TGTGCCAGCAGTACCGGCCCAAACACTGAAGCTTTCTTT.